This TCR beta chain was found in a study of CD8 T cells in ankylosing spondylitis. This clonotype has a count of ten or more. Its antigen is currently unknown. Each CDR3 protein is one row after TCRdb ran MiXCR on the 5' RACE reads. The sample records approximately 200,000 distinct CDR3 sequences, 10% to 15% being singletons. The ends lost 5 bases at V and 7 bases at J; junction bases unmatched: 12. This CDR3 region has 16 residues. Germline CDR1 and CDR2: MNHEY and SMNVEV (reference sequence). The study, taken as a whole, reports: Earlier work had already found some motif variants in reactive arthritis synovial fluid and blood. Clones tied to disease were said to be significantly enriched in matched ankylosing spondylitis synovial fluid.

This rearrangement joins TRBV27 to TRBJ2-1; 9 bases line up with TRBD2. The specimen was blood, either unsorted or a sorted T cell fraction (not recorded which). The sequence derives from a female donor with ankylosing spondylitis or in good health (not recorded which). CDR3 nucleotide sequence: TGTGCCAGCAGTGTCTTGGGACTAGCAGGAGAGAATGAGCAGTTCTTC. Translated, it gives CASSVLGLAGENEQFF.